The rows below give T cell receptor beta chains drawn from one sample of a study of OX40 agonist ivuxolimab in advanced cancers. Clones were sequenced by immunoSEQ multiplex PCR, and TCRdb holds only the in-frame ones, with some missing. The sample holds approximately 70,000 clones, 87% seen once. Specimen: CD4+ or CD8+ T cells sorted from blood, collected in a trial of the OX40 agonist ivuxolimab. Source of these receptors: an adult with an advanced solid tumor such as melanoma, head and neck, liver or kidney cancer. Both conserved end residues are part of each CDR3. Each record gives: J gene, V gene, D gene, clone size, CDR3 DNA, CDR3 protein. D genes are given only for firm matches. The listing skips clone size in some rows; elsewhere it reads once, few, many or a size class.

TRBJ1-5,TRBV30,NA,NA,TGTGCCTGGGATATCGGCGGAGGTCAGCCCCAGCATTTT,CAWDIGGGQPQHF
TRBJ1-3,TRBV9,NA,once,TGTGCCAGCGGGGTAGGGGGAGGAAACACCATATATTTT,CASGVGGGNTIYF
TRBJ1-1,TRBV30,NA,NA,TGTGCCTGGAGCCGATCCGATGGGAAGGGGGGAGCTTTCTTT,CAWSRSDGKGGAFF
TRBJ2-3,TRBV27,NA,NA,TGTGCCAGCAGTTGGTTTGAGGGGGGATTCACAGATACGCAGTATTTT,CASSWFEGGFTDTQYF
TRBJ2-5,TRBV9,NA,NA,TGTGCCAGCAATCAGGGTTACCAAGAGACCCAGTACTTC,CASNQGYQETQYF
TRBJ1-4,TRBV7-9,NA,few,TGTGCCAGCAGCCCCCCCGAAAAACTGTTTTTT,CASSPPEKLFF
TRBJ2-2,TRBV5-1,NA,NA,TGCGCCAGCAGCCCACAAACAACATCGAACACCGGGGAGCTGTTTTTT,CASSPQTTSNTGELFF
TRBJ1-2,TRBV28,NA,NA,TGTGCCAGCAGTTTCACCTCGCAGGCAGGGAGGGATGGCTACACCTTC,CASSFTSQAGRDGYTF
TRBJ2-7,TRBV27,TRBD2,NA,TGTGCCAGCAGTTTATTGGGAGGGACTAGCGGAATCTCCTACGAGCAGTACTTC,CASSLLGGTSGISYEQYF
TRBJ2-1,TRBV19,TRBD2,NA,TGTGCCAGTCAGGGGCTAGCGGGAGTTATAAGTGAGCAGTTCTTC,CASQGLAGVISEQFF
TRBJ2-1,TRBV7-9,TRBD2,NA,TGTGCCAGCAGCCATAAACTAGCGGGGGGCGGGAGTGAGCAGTTCTTC,CASSHKLAGGGSEQFF
TRBJ2-7,TRBV29-1,NA,NA,TGCAGCGTAAAGCCGGACGGTTCCTACGAGCAGTACTTC,CSVKPDGSYEQYF
TRBJ1-2,TRBV6-1,TRBD1,NA,TGTGCCAGCAGACCCCCCGGGACAGGGATTCCTGGCTACACCTTC,CASRPPGTGIPGYTF
TRBJ1-2,TRBV15,NA,NA,TGTGCCACCAGCAGAGATCGGACGGGCGCGGGCTATGGCTACACCTTC,CATSRDRTGAGYGYTF
TRBJ1-5,TRBV2,TRBD1,NA,TGTGCCAGCCGAGTGGGACAGGGTGATCAGCCCCAGCATTTT,CASRVGQGDQPQHF
TRBJ2-7,TRBV21-1,NA,NA,TGTGCCAGCAGCCCCAAGCAGGGGGCCGCAATTTACGAGCAGTACTTC,CASSPKQGAAIYEQYF
TRBJ2-7,TRBV18,NA,NA,TGTGCCAGCTCACCCGCCAGGGCGTACGAGCAGTACTTC,CASSPARAYEQYF
TRBJ2-1,TRBV6-6,NA,NA,TGTGCCAGCAGCGGCCTCAGCTCCTACAATGAGCAGTTCTTC,CASSGLSSYNEQFF
TRBJ1-2,TRBV6-1,NA,NA,TGTGCCAGCACCGAGGGAGGGGAGGGCTATGGCTACACCTTC,CASTEGGEGYGYTF
TRBJ2-5,TRBV14,TRBD2,NA,TGTGCCAGCAGCCAAGATAGGGGACTAGCCGGGGAGACCCAGTACTTC,CASSQDRGLAGETQYF
TRBJ1-1,TRBV7-9,NA,NA,TGTGCCAGCAGCTTCGGAAGGGGCCCGAACACTGAAGCTTTCTTT,CASSFGRGPNTEAFF
TRBJ2-3,TRBV5-1,TRBD2,NA,TGCGCCAGCAGCTCCCCGGTCGCCAGCGGGGGGGCCGTAGATACGCAGTATTTT,CASSSPVASGGAVDTQYF
TRBJ2-3,TRBV5-6,TRBD2,NA,TGTGCCAGCAGCCCCAACGCGGGGGTCACAGATACGCAGTATTTT,CASSPNAGVTDTQYF
TRBJ1-4,TRBV6-5,NA,NA,TGTGCCAGCAGTTACTCCTCGGCCCCTAATGAAAAACTGTTTTTT,CASSYSSAPNEKLFF
TRBJ1-5,TRBV28,TRBD1,NA,TGTGCCAGCAGTACGGGACAGGGGTTGAGTCGGCCCCAGCATTTT,CASSTGQGLSRPQHF
TRBJ2-6,TRBV30,NA,few,TGTGCCTGGAGGCCGGGGCCCTTGGGGTCTGGGGCCAACGTCCTGACTTTC,CAWRPGPLGSGANVLTF
TRBJ2-4,TRBV10-1,NA,NA,TGCGCCAGCAGTGAGAACGGCAAAAACATTCAGTACTTC,CASSENGKNIQYF
TRBJ2-3,TRBV6-4,NA,NA,TGTGCCAGCAGTGATACCTCTACAACAGATACGCAGTATTTT,CASSDTSTTDTQYF
TRBJ2-5,TRBV19,TRBD2,NA,TGTGCCAGTAGTGCCCGACTAGCGGGGCAGGAGACCCAGTACTTC,CASSARLAGQETQYF
TRBJ1-2,TRBV21-1,NA,NA,TGTGCCAGCAGCAAAGGCATAGGAATCTATGGCTACACCTTC,CASSKGIGIYGYTF
TRBJ2-1,TRBV5-1,NA,NA,TGCGCCAGCAGCTTGGAGATAGGCCTGGAGCAGTTCTTC,CASSLEIGLEQFF
TRBJ2-1,TRBV19,TRBD1,NA,TGTGCCAGTAGTTCGGGGACAGGGGGCAGGAATGAGCAGTTCTTC,CASSSGTGGRNEQFF
TRBJ1-5,TRBV6-4,NA,NA,TGTGCCAGCAGTACAGGATTGGATCAGCCCCAGCATTTT,CASSTGLDQPQHF
TRBJ2-4,TRBV2,TRBD2,NA,TGTGCCAGCAGAGGCACCCGGGGGGGGGACATTCAGTACTTC,CASRGTRGGDIQYF
TRBJ2-5,TRBV5-1,TRBD2,NA,TGCGCCAGCAGCTTGGCCGCTAGCGGGAGAGAGACCCAGTACTTC,CASSLAASGRETQYF
TRBJ2-5,TRBV11-1,TRBD1,NA,TGTGCCAGCACCCCAGGGGGTCCTTTCCAAGAGACCCAGTACTTC,CASTPGGPFQETQYF
TRBJ2-7,TRBV15,NA,NA,TGTGCCACCAGCAGAGGTAGGGGAACCTACGAGCAGTACTTC,CATSRGRGTYEQYF
TRBJ2-7,TRBV18,NA,NA,TGTGCCAGCTCACCTTATGATCCAACCTACGAGCAGTACTTC,CASSPYDPTYEQYF
TRBJ2-7,TRBV6-6,NA,NA,TGTGCCAGCAGCCACGAATGGGGGGGCTCTGAGCAGTACTTC,CASSHEWGGSEQYF
TRBJ2-7,TRBV27,NA,NA,TGTGCCAGCAGTTTATCCGGGTCCGGGGCGCAGTACTTC,CASSLSGSGAQYF
TRBJ2-1,TRBV11-1,TRBD1,NA,TGTGCCAGTAGTTCAGGGGGCGACCACAATGAGCAGTTCTTC,CASSSGGDHNEQFF
TRBJ2-2,TRBV4-1,TRBD1,NA,TGCGCCAGCAGCCCCCTTCCAGGGGGCGGAACCGGGGAGCTGTTTTTT,CASSPLPGGGTGELFF
TRBJ1-4,TRBV15,TRBD1,once,TGTGCCACCAGCCCCAGGGGGTCCGCTGAAAAACTGTTTTTT,CATSPRGSAEKLFF
TRBJ1-2,TRBV7-3,NA,NA,TGTGCCAGCAGCTCTGGGCCAAGAAAGGGCGGCTACACCTTC,CASSSGPRKGGYTF
TRBJ2-3,TRBV2,TRBD2,NA,TGTGCCAGCAGGACCGGACTAGCGGGGGGGGCTAATACGCAGTATTTT,CASRTGLAGGANTQYF
TRBJ1-2,TRBV18,NA,NA,TGTGCCAGCTCACCACCACAAATGGGGACCTATGGCTACACCTTC,CASSPPQMGTYGYTF
TRBJ2-3,TRBV14,NA,NA,TGTGCCAGCAGCCCGACCGGGGGCCTTAGCACAGATACGCAGTATTTT,CASSPTGGLSTDTQYF
TRBJ2-7,TRBV19,NA,once,TGTGCCAGTAGCCATAAAACGGGAAGTGCAACCTACGAGCAGTACTTC,CASSHKTGSATYEQYF
TRBJ2-1,TRBV18,NA,NA,TGTGCCAGCTCTAAAGGGACGGATGAGCAGTTCTTC,CASSKGTDEQFF
TRBJ2-7,TRBV6-5,TRBD1,NA,TGTGCCAGCAGACGGAACCGGGACAGGGGATACGAGCAGTACTTC,CASRRNRDRGYEQYF
TRBJ1-4,TRBV21-1,NA,NA,TGTGCCAGCAGCAAAGACAGGGTGGGGGTCCTCGATAATGAAAAACTGTTTTTT,CASSKDRVGVLDNEKLFF
TRBJ2-7,TRBV11-2,NA,once,TGTGCCAGCAGCTTAGTCGCCGGGGCATCCTACGAGCAGTACTTC,CASSLVAGASYEQYF
TRBJ1-2,TRBV5-1,NA,NA,TGCGCCAGCAGCCCGGGACAAGACGCACGCCTCGTTGTAGGCTACACCTTC,CASSPGQDARLVVGYTF
TRBJ1-4,TRBV4-1,TRBD1,NA,TGCGCCAGCAGCCGCTCAAGGGGGGACAGGGTAGATGAAAAACTGTTTTTT,CASSRSRGDRVDEKLFF
TRBJ2-3,TRBV19,TRBD1,NA,TGTGCCAGTAGTTCCCGGGACAGGGGTTCAGATACGCAGTATTTT,CASSSRDRGSDTQYF
TRBJ1-1,TRBV28,NA,NA,TGTGCCAGCAGTACCCGCCGGGGCGGCACTGAAGCTTTCTTT,CASSTRRGGTEAFF